This T cell receptor beta chain was observed in a study of shared clonotypes between healthy human individuals. The wider study: The donor pool was made up of two women and three men aged 18 to 49. A donor's plate count was three for CD4 naive and three for CD4 memory; CD8 naive had two and CD8 memory one. Study-level results: It was the non-shared clonotypes that had lower generation probabilities than clonotypes shared by all four donors.

In germline, CDR1 is SGHAT, CDR2 FQNNGV. This CDR3 is built from 15 residues. V was clipped by 5 bases and J by 1 base, with 14 bases between them. Note on this clone: Its antigen is still unknown.

Assay execution proceeded at the deep level. Some clones are missing from TCRdb's copy, which holds only in-frame ones; the method was immunoSEQ multiplex PCR. In the table there are millions of clones, 85% to 95% of which are singletons. The source material was naive CD4+ T cells sorted from blood. Subset described: CD45RA+ positively selected. The TCR sequence derives from a man in his late teens or twenties in good health. The chain uses TRBV11-2 and TRBJ1-2; D call uncertain. As DNA, the CDR3 is TGTGCCAGCAGCCGTACCCCGGGAGGTAACTATGGCTACACCTTC. Translation: CASSRTPGGNYGYTF.